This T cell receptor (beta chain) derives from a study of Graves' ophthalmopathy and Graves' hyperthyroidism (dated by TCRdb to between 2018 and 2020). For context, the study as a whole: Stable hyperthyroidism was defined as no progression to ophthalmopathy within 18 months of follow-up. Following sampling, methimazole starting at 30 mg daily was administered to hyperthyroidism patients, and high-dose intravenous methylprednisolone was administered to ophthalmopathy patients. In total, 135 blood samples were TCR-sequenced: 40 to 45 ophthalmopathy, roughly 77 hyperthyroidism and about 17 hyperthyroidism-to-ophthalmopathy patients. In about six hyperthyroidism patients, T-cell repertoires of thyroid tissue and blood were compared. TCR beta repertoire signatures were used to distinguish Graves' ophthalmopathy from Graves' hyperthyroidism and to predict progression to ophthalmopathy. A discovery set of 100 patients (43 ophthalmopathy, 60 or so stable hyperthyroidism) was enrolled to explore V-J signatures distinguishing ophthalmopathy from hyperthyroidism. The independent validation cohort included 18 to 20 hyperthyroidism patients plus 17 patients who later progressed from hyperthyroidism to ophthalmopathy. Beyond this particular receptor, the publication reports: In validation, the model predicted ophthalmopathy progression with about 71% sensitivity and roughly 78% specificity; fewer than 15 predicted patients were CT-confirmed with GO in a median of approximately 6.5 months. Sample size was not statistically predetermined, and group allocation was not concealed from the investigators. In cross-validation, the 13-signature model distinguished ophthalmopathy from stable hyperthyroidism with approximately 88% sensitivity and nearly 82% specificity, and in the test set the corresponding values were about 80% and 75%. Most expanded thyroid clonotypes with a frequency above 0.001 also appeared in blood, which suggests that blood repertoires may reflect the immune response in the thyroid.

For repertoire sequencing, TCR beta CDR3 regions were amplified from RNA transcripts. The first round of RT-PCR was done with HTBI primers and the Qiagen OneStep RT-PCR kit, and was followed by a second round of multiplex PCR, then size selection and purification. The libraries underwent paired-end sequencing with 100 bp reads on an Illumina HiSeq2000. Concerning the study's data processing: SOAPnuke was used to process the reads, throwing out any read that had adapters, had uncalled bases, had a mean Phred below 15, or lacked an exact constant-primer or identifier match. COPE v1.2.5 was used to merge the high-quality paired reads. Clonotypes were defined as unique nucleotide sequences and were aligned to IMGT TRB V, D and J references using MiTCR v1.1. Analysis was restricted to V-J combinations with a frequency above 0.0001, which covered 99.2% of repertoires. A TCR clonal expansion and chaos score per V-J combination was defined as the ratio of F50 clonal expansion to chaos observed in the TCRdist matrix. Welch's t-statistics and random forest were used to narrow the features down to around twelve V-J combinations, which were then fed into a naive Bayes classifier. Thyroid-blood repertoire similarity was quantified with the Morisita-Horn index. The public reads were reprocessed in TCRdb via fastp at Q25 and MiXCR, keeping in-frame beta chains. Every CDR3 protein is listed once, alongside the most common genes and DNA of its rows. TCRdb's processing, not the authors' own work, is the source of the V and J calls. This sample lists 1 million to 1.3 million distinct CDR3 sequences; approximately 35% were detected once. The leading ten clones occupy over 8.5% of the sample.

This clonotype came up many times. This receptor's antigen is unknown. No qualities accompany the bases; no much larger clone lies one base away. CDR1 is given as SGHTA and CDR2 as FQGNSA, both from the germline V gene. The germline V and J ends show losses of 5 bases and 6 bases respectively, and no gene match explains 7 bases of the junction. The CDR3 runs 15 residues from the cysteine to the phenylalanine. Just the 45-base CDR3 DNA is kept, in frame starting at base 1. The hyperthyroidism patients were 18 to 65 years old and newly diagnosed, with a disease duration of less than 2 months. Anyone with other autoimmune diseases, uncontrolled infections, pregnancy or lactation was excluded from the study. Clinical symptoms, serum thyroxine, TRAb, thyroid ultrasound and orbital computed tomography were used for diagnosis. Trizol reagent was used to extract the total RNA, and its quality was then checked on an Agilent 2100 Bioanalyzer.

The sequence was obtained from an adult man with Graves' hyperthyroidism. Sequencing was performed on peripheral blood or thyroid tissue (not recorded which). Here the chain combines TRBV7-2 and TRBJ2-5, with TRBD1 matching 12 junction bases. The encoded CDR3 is CASSPGTGGRKTQYF. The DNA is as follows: TGTGCCAGCAGCCCCGGGACAGGGGGCCGAAAGACCCAGTACTTC.